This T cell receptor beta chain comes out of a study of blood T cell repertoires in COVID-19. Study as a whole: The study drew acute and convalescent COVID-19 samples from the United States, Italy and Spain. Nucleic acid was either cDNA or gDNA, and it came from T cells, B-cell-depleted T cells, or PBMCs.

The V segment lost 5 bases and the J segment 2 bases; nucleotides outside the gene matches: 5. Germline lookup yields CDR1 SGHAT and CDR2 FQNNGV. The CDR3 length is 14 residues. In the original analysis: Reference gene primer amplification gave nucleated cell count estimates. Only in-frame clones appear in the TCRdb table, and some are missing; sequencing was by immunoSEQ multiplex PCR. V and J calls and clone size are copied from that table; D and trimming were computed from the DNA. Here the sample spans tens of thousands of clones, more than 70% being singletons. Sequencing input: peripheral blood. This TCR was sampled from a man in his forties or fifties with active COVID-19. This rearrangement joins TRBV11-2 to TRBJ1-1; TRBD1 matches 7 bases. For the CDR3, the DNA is TGTGCCAGCAGCGCGGGACAGTTCAACACTGAAGCTTTCTTT. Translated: CASSAGQFNTEAFF.